This T cell receptor beta chain appears in the sequencing data of a study of response to subunit inactivated influenza vaccine. Points from the study as a whole: Authors suggested each seasonal flu vaccination may recruit only limited numbers of new T cells.

Germline V gene sequence: CDR1 MGHRA, CDR2 YSYEKL. The CDR3 runs to 16 residues. With V trimmed by 1 base and J by 0 bases, 0 bases remained unmatched. With regard to this clonotype: The antigen is not known.

TCRdb re-called the RT-PCR reads with MiXCR, one entry per CDR3 protein. Among roughly 160,000 distinct CDR3 sequences, roughly a tenth were seen once, and the ten largest hold over 10%. The receptor comes from a man aged 50-59 years who received an inactivated influenza vaccine. The sample here was non-naive T cells sorted from PBMCs, taken 35 to 45 days after vaccination. V is TRBV4-1 and J is TRBJ2-1; 10 positions match TRBD1. The CDR3 sequence: CASSQGTGGSYNEQFF. As DNA, the CDR3 is TGCGCCAGCAGCCAAGGGACAGGGGGCTCCTACAATGAGCAGTTCTTC.